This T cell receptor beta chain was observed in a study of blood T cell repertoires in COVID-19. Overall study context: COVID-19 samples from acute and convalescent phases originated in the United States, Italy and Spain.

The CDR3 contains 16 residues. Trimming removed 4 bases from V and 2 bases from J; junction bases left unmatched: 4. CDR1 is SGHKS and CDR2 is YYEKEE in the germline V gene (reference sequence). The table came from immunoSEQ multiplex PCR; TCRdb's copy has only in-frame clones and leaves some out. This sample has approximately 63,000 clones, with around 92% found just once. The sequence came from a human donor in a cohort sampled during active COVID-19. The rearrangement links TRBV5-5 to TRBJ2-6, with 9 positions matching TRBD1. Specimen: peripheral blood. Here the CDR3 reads CASSTRTGAGANVLTF. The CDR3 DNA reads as TGTGCCAGCAGCACCCGGACAGGGGCTGGGGCCAACGTCCTGACTTTC.